One and the same sample provided the 21 T cell receptor beta chains below, sequenced in a study of fetal regulatory T cell absence and autoimmunity. Some clones are missing from TCRdb's copy, which holds only in-frame ones; the method was immunoSEQ multiplex PCR. The sample shows 95,000 to 100,000 clones, about 78% of them seen only once. The sequencing sample was made of pancreas tissue. The source of these receptors is a male donor with IPEX syndrome.

On this clone: The sample has other DNA sequences that encode this CDR3 too. The rearrangement links TRBV29-1 to TRBJ2-5, with D tentatively TRBD1 or TRBD2 (5 bases each). The germline V and J ends were trimmed by 3 bases and 3 bases, with 5 bases remaining between them. The CDR3 runs to 11 residues. CDR1 and CDR2 from the germline V gene are SQVTM and ANQGSEA. In nucleotides, the CDR3 is TGCAGCGTTGAGGGGGAAGAGACCCAGTACTTC. Encoded protein: CSVEGEETQYF.

In its sample, this clone was seen a few times. The rearrangement links TRBV5-1 to TRBJ2-7; D is unclear. CDR1 and CDR2 (germline): SGHRS, YFSETQ. The CDR3 runs to 11 residues. V gave up 3 bases and J gave up 0 bases, with 1 base separating them. The CDR3, as DNA: TGCGCCAGCAGCTCCTCCTACGAGCAGTACTTC. It is translated as CASSSSYEQYF.

The chain employs TRBV13 and TRBJ2-1; 15 bases are a match to TRBD2. Germline CDR1 and CDR2: PRHDT and FYEKMQ (reference sequence). The CDR3 contains 22 residues. J lost 2 bases, V lost 1 base, and 15 bases had no gene match. The chain's CDR3 is CASSLAWDRGLAGGRTYNEQFF. CDR3 bases: TGTGCCAGCAGCTTAGCTTGGGACAGGGGACTAGCGGGAGGTCGGACCTACAATGAGCAGTTCTTC.

V and J are TRBV5-1 and TRBJ2-5; D is uncertain. In germline, CDR1 is SGHRS, CDR2 YFSETQ. The CDR3 has 13 amino acids. V lost 7 bases to trimming and J lost 5 bases, with 15 bases between them. In DNA form, the CDR3 reads TGCGCCAGCTGCCTGAATGGCTACGAGACCCAGTACTTC. It translates to CASCLNGYETQYF.

The CDR3 reads CASRPDRENEAFF. DNA of the CDR3: TGTGCCAGCAGACCCGACAGGGAGAATGAAGCTTTCTTT. The rearrangement joins TRBV6-5 to TRBJ1-1; 7 bases map to TRBD1. Germline-derived CDR1 and CDR2 are MNHEY and SVGAGI. V gave up 6 bases and J gave up 7 bases; unmatched junction bases: 8. CDR3 length: 13 residues.

This chain joins TRBV6-5 and TRBJ1-2; D unclear. Germline V CDR1 and CDR2: MNHEY, SVGAGI. V lost 3 bases and J 4 bases, leaving 12 bases between the germline ends. The CDR3 runs to 14 residues. The CDR3 here is CASSYKDRGYGYTF. CDR3 in DNA: TGTGCCAGCAGTTATAAGGATCGTGGCTATGGCTACACCTTC.

CDR3 DNA sequence: TGTGCCAGCAGCGCCGGGACAGGGGACTTCTATGGCTACACCTTC. It codes for CASSAGTGDFYGYTF. V is TRBV9 and J is TRBJ1-2, with 10 bases that match TRBD1. The trim removed 3 bases at V and 4 bases at J, leaving 6 bases unmatched. The length of the CDR3 is 15 residues. CDR1 and CDR2 from the germline V gene are SGDLS and YYNGEE.

This clone was recorded a few times. The J gene is TRBJ2-7, the V gene TRBV30; TRBD2 is a possible D gene (5 bases). Trimming shortened V by 3 bases and J by 3 bases, and 12 bases separated the two germline ends. The length of the CDR3 is 13 residues. Looked up from germline, CDR1 is GTSNPN and CDR2 is SVGIG (reference sequence). The CDR3 nucleotides read TGTGCCTGGAGGGTACTAGGGTTCTACGAGCAGTACTTC. It codes for CAWRVLGFYEQYF.

This clone was seen more than once but under ten times. This chain connects TRBV7-6 to TRBJ1-1; D remains ambiguous. Per the germline V gene, CDR1 is SGHVS and CDR2 is FNYEAQ. The V and J ends lost 4 bases and 1 base respectively, with 7 bases between them. The CDR3 covers 13 residues. CDR3 bases: TGTGCCAGCAGCTGGGGTCAGAACACTGAAGCTTTCTTT. Residues: CASSWGQNTEAFF. Full variable domain (rest looked up from reference TRBV7-6 and TRBJ1-1): GAGVSQSPRYKVTKRGQDVALRCDPISGHVSLYWYRQALGQGPEFLTYFNYEAQQDKSGLPNDRFSAERPEGSISTLTIQRTEQRDSAMYRCASSWGQNTEAFFGQGTRLTVV.

The genes are TRBV6-5 and TRBJ1-1; 8 bases are a match to TRBD1. CDR1 is MNHEY, CDR2 SVGAGI, per germline. The CDR3 is 15 residues long. V gave up 10 bases and J gave up 2 bases; unmatched junction bases: 12. The CDR3 coding sequence is TGTGCCACCACGTTAAGCAGGGGGCTAAACACTGAAGCTTTCTTT. Protein product: CATTLSRGLNTEAFF.

V is TRBV5-1 and J is TRBJ1-1; D not certain. With 0 bases removed from V and 7 bases from J, the gap between germline ends came to 7 bases. The CDR3 loop spans 12 amino acids. Germline assignment: CDR1 SGHRS and CDR2 YFSETQ. CDR3 in DNA: TGCGCCAGCAGCTTGGCAACGGGTGAAGCTTTCTTT. Its translation is CASSLATGEAFF. Full variable domain (missing parts from reference TRBV5-1 and TRBJ1-1): KAGVTQTPRYLIKTRGQQVTLSCSPISGHRSVSWYQQTPGQGLQFLFEYFSETQRNKGNFPGRFSGRQFSNSRSEMNVSTLELGDSALYLCASSLATGEAFFGQGTRLTVV.

The V call is TRBV7-8, the J call TRBJ1-1, with a weak D call TRBD1 (5 bases). Germline V gives CDR1 SGHVS, CDR2 FQNEAQ. Trimming stripped 4 bases from V and 3 bases from J, with 15 bases between. The CDR3 has 15 residues. In DNA, the CDR3 is TGTGCCAGCAGCTCCACTAATGGGGCGTACACTGAAGCTTTCTTT. The encoded protein is CASSSTNGAYTEAFF.

This chain joins TRBV5-1 and TRBJ2-3, with unresolved D. There are 16 residues in the CDR3. Germline CDR1 reads SGHRS; CDR2 reads YFSETQ. Trimming took off 3 bases at V and 5 bases at J, with 19 bases between the two ends. The CDR3 DNA reads as TGCGCCAGCAGCTCCAGCCTCCGACTTCCCGGAGATACGCAGTATTTT. Translation gives CASSSSLRLPGDTQYF.

This chain uses TRBV6-5 with TRBJ2-7; a weak D match, TRBD2 (5 bases). Germline CDR1 MNHEY, CDR2 SVGAGI. V was cut by 5 bases and J by 2 bases, with 7 bases left in between. The CDR3 totals 12 residues. The CDR3 loop reads CASSELAYEQYF. The CDR3, as DNA: TGTGCCAGCAGTGAACTAGCCTACGAGCAGTACTTC.

CDR3 loop: CASSEADWGAQPQHF. CDR3 nucleotide sequence: TGTGCCAGCAGTGAAGCCGATTGGGGGGCTCAGCCCCAGCATTTT. The V gene is TRBV6-1, the J gene TRBJ1-5; TRBD1 is a possible D gene (6 bases). CDR1 and CDR2 (germline): MNHNS, SASEGT. V lost 0 bases and J lost 6, with 12 bases in between. The CDR3 length is 15 residues.

CDR3 sequence: CASSSGGDTQYF. The CDR3 bases are TGTGCCAGCAGTTCCGGGGGAGATACGCAGTATTTT. This chain uses TRBV27 with TRBJ2-3, with D maybe TRBD2 (6 bases). The CDR3 runs to 12 residues. Trimming left V 4 bases short and J 5 bases short, with 7 bases between. Germline V lookup: CDR1 MNHEY, CDR2 SMNVEV (reference sequence).

In nucleotides, the CDR3 is TGTGCCATCAGTGGGACTAGCGGGAGCGAGCAGTACTTC. Amino acid sequence: CAISGTSGSEQYF. This chain connects TRBV10-3 to TRBJ2-7; TRBD2 matches at 13 bases. CDR1 ENHRY and CDR2 SYGVKD come from the germline V gene. There are 13 residues in the CDR3. Unmatched junction bases numbered 0, after V lost 4 bases and J lost 6 bases.

The chain is built from TRBV9 and TRBJ2-5; D not certain. CDR3 length equals 14 residues. V lost 0 bases and J 2 bases, leaving 8 bases between the germline ends. CDR1 is SGDLS, CDR2 YYNGEE, per germline. CDR3 bases: TGTGCCAGCAGCGTAGATCTAGAACAAGAGACCCAGTACTTC. It specifies CASSVDLEQETQYF.

The chain carries TRBV7-9 and TRBJ2-5, with D perhaps TRBD1 or TRBD2 (5 bases each). Trimming took off 4 bases at V and 5 bases at J, with 17 bases between the two ends. From germline, CDR1 is SEHNR and CDR2 FQNEAQ (reference sequence). This CDR3 comprises 15 residues. The CDR3 DNA follows: TGTGCCAGCAGCTCCGGACCGGGGTGGGGGGAGACCCAGTACTTC. Protein sequence: CASSSGPGWGETQYF.

The rearrangement joins TRBV9 to TRBJ2-1; 13 bases agree with TRBD2. The CDR3 is 16 amino acids. Per germline, CDR1 SGDLS and CDR2 YYNGEE. With 3 bases clipped from V and 5 bases from J, the junction kept 5 bases outside the gene matches. The DNA of the CDR3 is TGTGCCAGCAGCGGGGGGACTAGCGGGGCTAACAATGAGCAGTTCTTC. Its translation: CASSGGTSGANNEQFF.

The gene calls are TRBV11-2 and TRBJ1-1; D not certain. The V gene's germline CDR1 is SGHAT and CDR2 FQNNGV. Trimming took off 4 bases at V and 1 base at J, with 13 bases between the two ends. The CDR3 extends over 15 amino acids. The CDR3: CASSSLDGKNTEAFF. The CDR3 DNA reads as TGTGCCAGCAGCTCCTTGGACGGAAAGAACACTGAAGCTTTCTTT. Based on the CDR3 plus reference TRBV11-2 and TRBJ1-1, the full variable domain is EAGVAQSPRYKIIEKRQSVAFWCNPISGHATLYWYQQILGQGPKLLIQFQNNGVVDDSQLPKDRFSAERLKGVDSTLKIQPAKLEDSAVYLCASSSLDGKNTEAFFGQGTRLTVV.